Sequencing of this TCR beta chain was carried out in a study of shared clonotypes between healthy human individuals. The CDR3 is 15 residues long. The germline V gene encodes CDR1 MNHEY and CDR2 SMNVEV (reference sequence). The trim removed 5 bases at V and 4 bases at J, leaving 9 bases unmatched. Study-wide points: The small donor group covered limited genetic and exposure diversity.

The protocol was immunoSEQ multiplex PCR, while the TCRdb copy is restricted to in-frame clones and leaves out a portion. The sample lists a few million clones, about 92% occurring once. Comment on this clone: The antigen is not known.

This TCR was sampled from a man between 18 and 35 years old in good health. Some clones in this sample may be carry-over from other donors' samples. The genes are TRBV27 and TRBJ2-7; 9 bases are a match to TRBD2. The sample consisted of naive CD4+ T cells from PBMCs. Subset specified: CD45RA+ positively selected. The CDR3 nucleotides read TGTGCCAGCAGTCTCGCTAGCGGGAAAGCGTACGAGCAGTACTTC. This gives the protein CASSLASGKAYEQYF.